Listed below are T cell receptor beta chains from one sample, sequenced in a study of identical twins. TCRdb itself ran the 5' RACE reads through MiXCR, one entry per CDR3 protein. The sample shows 350,000 or so distinct CDR3 sequences, about 12% of them seen only once. This sample also appeared in a second study, on yellow fever vaccine responses in identical twins.

Material: CD8+ T cells sorted from blood. The receptors shown here come from a woman younger than 30 in good health. CDR3s include the opening cysteine and the closing phenylalanine or tryptophan. The D gene is left open where the match is weak. Only part of the rows carry a size: once, few, many, or a class if the clone is expanded.

J	size	V	D	DNA	CDR3
TRBJ1-1	.	TRBV12-3/TRBV12-4	.	TGTGCCAGCAGTTTGCGAATTAAATCAGCTGAAGCTTTCTTT	CASSLRIKSAEAFF
TRBJ2-1	.	TRBV4-1	.	TGCGCCAGCAGCCAAAGGGCAGGGAACTACAATGAGCAGTTCTTC	CASSQRAGNYNEQFF
TRBJ2-2	.	TRBV7-7	.	TGTGCCAGCAGCGCCATTTACGGAGGCCCTAACACCGGGGAGCTGTTTTTT	CASSAIYGGPNTGELFF
TRBJ2-1	few	TRBV20-1	.	TGCAGTGCTAGCCGCCCATGGGGTGAGCAGTTCTTC	CSASRPWGEQFF
TRBJ2-1	many	TRBV12-3/TRBV12-4	.	TGTGCCAGCAGGCTAGCGTTTAGCTCCTACAATGAGCAGTTCTTC	CASRLAFSSYNEQFF
TRBJ1-5	.	TRBV20-1	TRBD1	TGCAGTGCTCGGGACAGGGAGAACCAGCCCCAGCATTTT	CSARDRENQPQHF
TRBJ1-5	.	TRBV27	.	TGTGCCAGCAGTTTGGGGCAGCAGAATCAGCCCCAGCATTTT	CASSLGQQNQPQHF
TRBJ1-1	many	TRBV5-5	TRBD1	TGTGCCAGCAGCTTGGGTGTTCTGGCAGGGGGGACGAACACTGAAGCTTTCTTT	CASSLGVLAGGTNTEAFF
TRBJ2-7	few	TRBV2	.	TGTGCCAGCCACCCCGGGAGTTACGAGCAGTACTTC	CASHPGSYEQYF
TRBJ2-2	.	TRBV7-9	.	TGTGCCAGCAGCTTACCTCGGGGGGCCGACACCGGGGAGCTGTTTTTT	CASSLPRGADTGELFF
TRBJ2-1	many	TRBV5-1	.	TGCGCCAGCAGCCCACGGAGGACACCCAGCTCCTACAATGAGCAGTTCTTC	CASSPRRTPSSYNEQFF
TRBJ2-5	few	TRBV29-1	.	TGCAGCGCCGAGGAGCGTCAAGAGACCCAGTACTTC	CSAEERQETQYF
TRBJ2-5	.	TRBV15	.	TGTGCCACCAGCAGAGACGAAAATTTCCAAGGGACCCAGTACTTC	CATSRDENFQGTQYF
TRBJ2-1	few	TRBV4-1	.	TGCGCCAGCAGCCAAGAAGCCGGGACTGCGAATGAGCAGTTCTTC	CASSQEAGTANEQFF
TRBJ2-1	few	TRBV7-2	.	TGTGCCAGCAGCTTAAGCCAGACCTACAATGAGCAGTTCTTC	CASSLSQTYNEQFF
TRBJ2-5	many	TRBV20-1	TRBD2	TGCAGTGCTAGAGAGGCTAGCGGGGAGGAGACCCAGTACTTC	CSAREASGEETQYF
TRBJ2-3	many	TRBV28	.	TGTGCCAGCAGTCCGGGACTCAGAACCGATACGCAGTATTTT	CASSPGLRTDTQYF
TRBJ2-7	.	TRBV28	TRBD1	TGTGCCAGCAGGCAAACCGGGACAGGGGCCTACGAGCAGTACTTC	CASRQTGTGAYEQYF
TRBJ2-3	many	TRBV5-1	TRBD2	TGCGCCAGCAGCCACATTAGACTAGCGGGGGCTCTACGCACAGATACGCAGTATTTT	CASSHIRLAGALRTDTQYF
TRBJ1-1	few	TRBV12-3/TRBV12-4	TRBD1	TGTGCCAGCAGTCTCAGGGGGCGCAGGACTGAAGCTTTCTTT	CASSLRGRRTEAFF
TRBJ2-1	few	TRBV7-9	TRBD2	TGTGCCAGCAGCTCACCGGGAGGGAAACACAATGAGCAGTTCTTC	CASSSPGGKHNEQFF
TRBJ2-1	.	TRBV7-9	TRBD2	TGTGCCAGCAGCGTCCAGACTAGCGGCACCTACAATGAGCAGTTCTTC	CASSVQTSGTYNEQFF
TRBJ2-5	few	TRBV24-1	TRBD1	TGTGCCACCAGTGGGACAGGGGGCGAGTTGGAGACCCAGTACTTC	CATSGTGGELETQYF
TRBJ2-3	.	TRBV7-9	TRBD2	TGTGCCAGCAGCTTATCTAGCGGGGGAAACACAGATACGCAGTATTTT	CASSLSSGGNTDTQYF
TRBJ2-2	few	TRBV24-1	.	TGTGCCACCAGTGACCCCGGACAGACCGGGGAGCTGTTTTTT	CATSDPGQTGELFF
TRBJ2-3	few	TRBV6-5	TRBD2	TGTGCCAGCAGTTTACTAGCGGGGGAGGGAGATACGCAGTATTTT	CASSLLAGEGDTQYF
TRBJ2-3	many	TRBV29-1	TRBD1	TGCAGCGTTGCAGGGACAGGGGATAGCACAGATACGCAGTATTTT	CSVAGTGDSTDTQYF
TRBJ1-2	.	TRBV19	.	TGTGCCAGTAGTATTTGGGGGACTTCTGGCTACACCTTC	CASSIWGTSGYTF
TRBJ2-2	few	TRBV27	.	TGTGCCAGCAGTTTATACAGGGGGGGGACCGGGGAGCTGTTTTTT	CASSLYRGGTGELFF
TRBJ2-5	.	TRBV5-1	.	TGCGCCAGCAGCTTGTATGCCAGCAGCTTGCAGGACAACTACTCCCAAGAGACCCAGTACTTC	CASSLYASSLQDNYSQETQYF
TRBJ2-5	.	TRBV5-1	TRBD2	TGCGCCAGCCGCGACGAGGCTAGCGGGGACCCGCGATACTTC	CASRDEASGDPRYF
TRBJ2-1	few	TRBV11-1	TRBD2	TGTGCCAGCAGTAGTAGCTCGGGACTAGCGGGTTTCTCCTACAATGAGCAGTTCTTC	CASSSSSGLAGFSYNEQFF
TRBJ1-1	few	TRBV6-2/TRBV6-3	.	TGTGCCAGCAACCGCTGGGGGACCACTGAAGCTTTCTTT	CASNRWGTTEAFF
TRBJ1-2	many	TRBV12-3/TRBV12-4	.	TGTGCCAGCAGTTTAGCGATCGGGGGGGGAGCCTATGGCTACACCTTC	CASSLAIGGGAYGYTF
TRBJ2-6	few	TRBV13	.	TGTGCCAGCTCCGGCACAGAGTCCCTCTCTGGGGCCAACGTCCTGACTTTC	CASSGTESLSGANVLTF
TRBJ2-1	.	TRBV7-8	.	TGTGCCAGCAGCTCCGGAGAGGGAGCGCTCTACAATGAGCAGTTCTTC	CASSSGEGALYNEQFF
TRBJ2-2	few	TRBV2	.	TGTGCCAGCGACAATAGCGGGGAGCTGTTTTTT	CASDNSGELFF
TRBJ2-5	.	TRBV29-1	TRBD2	TGCAGCGTTGAAGATCCGAAAGGACTAGTACGTCTGACACAAGAGACCCAGTACTTC	CSVEDPKGLVRLTQETQYF
TRBJ2-5	.	TRBV6-1	.	TGTGCCAGCAGCGCCGCTGATAACAGCGGGCGAGAGACCCAGTACTTC	CASSAADNSGRETQYF
TRBJ2-1	.	TRBV24-1	.	TGTGCCACCAGTGATTTGGGGGCGGGGTACAATGAGCAGTTCTTC	CATSDLGAGYNEQFF
TRBJ2-1	many	TRBV5-1	TRBD2	TGCGCCAGCAGCCCGGGACTAGCGGGGGGGCCTGTAAATGAGCAGTTCTTC	CASSPGLAGGPVNEQFF
TRBJ2-7	few	TRBV3-1	.	TGTGCCAGCAGCCCTAATCAGGGCAGGGACTCCTACGAGCAGTACTTC	CASSPNQGRDSYEQYF
TRBJ2-1	few	TRBV7-9	.	TGTGCCAGCAGCGCAGGGGCCGTTGGTGAGCAGTTCTTC	CASSAGAVGEQFF
TRBJ1-2	.	TRBV2	.	TGTGCCAGCAGTGATGGGGGCTACACCTTC	CASSDGGYTF
TRBJ2-2	few	TRBV28	TRBD2	TGTGCCAGCAGTTTCGGAGTAGCGGGAGTTTCGGCCGGGGAGCTGTTTTTT	CASSFGVAGVSAGELFF
TRBJ2-7	many	TRBV7-2	.	TGTGCCAGCAGCTTATTAAGAGCGGACCTACTCTACGAGCAGTACTTC	CASSLLRADLLYEQYF
TRBJ2-1	.	TRBV7-3	TRBD2	TGTGCCAGCAGCTTAACGATTGTAGCGGGAGTTGAGCAGTTCTTC	CASSLTIVAGVEQFF
TRBJ2-1	few	TRBV7-2	TRBD2	TGTGCCAGCAGCCACCAGCGGACTAGCGGGAGTATTGAGCAGTTCTTC	CASSHQRTSGSIEQFF
TRBJ2-1	.	TRBV9	TRBD2	TGTGCCAGCAGCGCTAGCGGGTCCACCTACAATGAGCAGTTCTTC	CASSASGSTYNEQFF
TRBJ2-1	few	TRBV12-3/TRBV12-4	.	TGTGCCAGCACCCCTGGCGGACTCCCCTGGGATGAGCAGTTCTTC	CASTPGGLPWDEQFF
TRBJ2-6	.	TRBV3-1	TRBD1	TGTGCCAGCAGCCAAGATAGAGGACAGGAGTACTTTGGGGCCAACGTCCTGACTTTC	CASSQDRGQEYFGANVLTF
TRBJ1-5	.	TRBV24-1	TRBD1	TGTGCCACCAGTGATTCTGGACAGGGGGCCAATCAGCCCCAGCATTTT	CATSDSGQGANQPQHF
TRBJ2-1	few	TRBV12-3/TRBV12-4	TRBD2	TGTGCCAGCAAACTAGCGGGGACTTACAATGAGCAGTTCTTC	CASKLAGTYNEQFF
TRBJ1-5	.	TRBV10-3	TRBD1	TGTGCCATCAGTCACAGGGGGCTGGAGCCCCAGCATTTT	CAISHRGLEPQHF
TRBJ2-7	few	TRBV29-1	.	TGCAGCGTCGGGTTTGGAGACGAGCAGTACTTC	CSVGFGDEQYF
TRBJ2-3	.	TRBV5-6	.	TGTGCCAGCAGCCTGAGGAACTTCATTCGGACAGATACGCAGTATTTT	CASSLRNFIRTDTQYF
TRBJ2-1	.	TRBV7-9	.	TGTGCCAGCAGCTACTCCACAGGCTACTACAATGAGCAGTTCTTC	CASSYSTGYYNEQFF
TRBJ2-1	few	TRBV14	.	TGTGCCAGCTCCGACGGACGAAGACCCCTCTACAATGAGCAGTTCTTC	CASSDGRRPLYNEQFF
TRBJ2-1	few	TRBV29-1	TRBD2	TGCAGCCAATCGACTAGCGGGATGTTCAATGAGCAGTTCTTC	CSQSTSGMFNEQFF